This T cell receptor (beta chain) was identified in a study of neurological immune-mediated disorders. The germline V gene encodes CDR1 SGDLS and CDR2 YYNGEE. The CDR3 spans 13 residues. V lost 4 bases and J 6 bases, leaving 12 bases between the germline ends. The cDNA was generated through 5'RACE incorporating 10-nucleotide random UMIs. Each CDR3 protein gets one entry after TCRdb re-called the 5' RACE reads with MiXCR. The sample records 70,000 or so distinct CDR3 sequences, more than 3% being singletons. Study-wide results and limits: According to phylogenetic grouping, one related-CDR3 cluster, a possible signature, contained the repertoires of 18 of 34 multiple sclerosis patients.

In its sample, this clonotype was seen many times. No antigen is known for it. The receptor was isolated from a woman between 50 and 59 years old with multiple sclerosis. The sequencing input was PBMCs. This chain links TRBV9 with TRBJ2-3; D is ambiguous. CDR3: CASSPSVPDTQYF. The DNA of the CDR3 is TGTGCCAGCAGCCCCAGCGTCCCCGATACGCAGTATTTT. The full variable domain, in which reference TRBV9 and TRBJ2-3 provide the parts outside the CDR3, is DSGVTQTPKHLITATGQRVTLRCSPRSGDLSVYWYQQSLDQGLQFLIQYYNGEERAKGNILERFSAQQFPDLHSELNLSSLELGDSALYFCASSPSVPDTQYFGPGTRLTVL.